This paragraph reports one T cell receptor beta chain. The data were obtained in a study of blood T cell repertoires in COVID-19. On the study more broadly: Samples representing acute and convalescent COVID-19 were sourced from the United States, Italy and Spain. Nucleic acid was either cDNA or gDNA, and it came from T cells, B-cell-depleted T cells, or PBMCs.

Participant-reported clinical history was the basis for cohort assignment. V was pared by 2 bases and J by 5 bases, with 6 bases of the junction left unmatched. Germline V CDR1 and CDR2: SGHNT, YYREEE (reference sequence). This CDR3 region has 15 residues. TCRdb's table, derived via immunoSEQ multiplex PCR, lists solely in-frame clones and lacks some. This sample carries around 160,000 clones, over 75% of them seen once, and the ten largest clones take roughly 11%. The V call is TRBV5-4, the J call TRBJ2-5; the match to TRBD2 covers 10 bases. The sample taken for sequencing was PBMCs or T cells enriched from blood (not recorded which). The sequence was obtained from a man aged 50 to 59 who had recovered from COVID-19. DNA for the CDR3: TGTGCCAGCAGCTTAGCGGGAGGGCCGGATGAGACCCAGTACTTC. Translation: CASSLAGGPDETQYF.